Presented here are 19 T cell receptor beta chains from one specimen sequenced in a study of shared clonotypes between healthy human individuals. Assay: immunoSEQ multiplex PCR; the TCRdb copy retains only in-frame clones and omits some. In the table there are around 2.5 million clones, more than 85% of which are singletons. The sample consisted of naive CD4+ T cells from PBMCs. The subset is: CD45RA+ positively selected. These receptors all come from a young man in good health. Some clones in this sample may be carry-over from other donors' samples.

V and J are TRBV14 and TRBJ1-1; D perhaps matches TRBD1 (6 bases). Germline assignment: CDR1 SGHDN and CDR2 FVKESK. Trimming stripped 0 bases from V and 2 bases from J, with 13 bases between. This CDR3 spans 16 amino acids. The CDR3 is CASSQDGGPKNTEAFF. CDR3 bases: TGTGCCAGCAGCCAAGATGGGGGGCCGAAAAACACTGAAGCTTTCTTT.

This chain connects TRBV4-1 to TRBJ2-2; 8 positions agree with TRBD2. The CDR3 runs to 15 residues. With 4 bases clipped from V and 6 bases from J, the junction kept 7 bases outside the gene matches. From germline, CDR1 is MGHRA and CDR2 YSYEKL. CDR3 DNA sequence: TGCGCCAGCAGCCGGGGGACTAGTCAGCCCGGGGAGCTGTTTTTT. This sequence encodes CASSRGTSQPGELFF.

This rearrangement joins TRBV14 to TRBJ1-2; the D is unclear. Germline CDR1 reads SGHDN; CDR2 reads FVKESK. V lost 0 bases, J lost 4 bases, and 6 bases lay in between. The CDR3 covers 13 residues. CDR3 protein: CASSQEVFYGYTF. In DNA, the CDR3 is TGTGCCAGCAGCCAAGAAGTTTTCTATGGCTACACCTTC.

V gene TRBV5-1 combines with J gene TRBJ2-7, with D perhaps given as TRBD1 or TRBD2 (5 bases each). Germline-derived CDR1 and CDR2 are SGHRS and YFSETQ. With 7 bases removed from V and 3 bases from J, the gap between germline ends came to 20 bases. The CDR3 covers 15 residues. CDR3 sequence: CASAPRGTENYEQYF. The CDR3 DNA sequence: TGCGCCAGCGCGCCCCGAGGGACGGAAAACTACGAGCAGTACTTC.

The V call is TRBV6-6, the J call TRBJ1-6; tentatively, D is TRBD1 (6 bases). Germline V gene lookup returns CDR1 MNHNY and CDR2 SVGAGI (reference sequence). Deletions cut 8 bases from V and 10 bases from J, with 21 bases between. The CDR3 is 15 residues long. This CDR3 reads CASGLQQGGGSPLHF. The CDR3 nucleotides are TGTGCCAGCGGCCTCCAACAGGGTGGTGGGTCACCCCTCCACTTT.

This clone has only one observation. Different DNA sequences within this sample yield the same CDR3. The chain carries TRBV9 and TRBJ2-1, with TRBD1 matching over 7 bases. Germline lookup yields CDR1 SGDLS and CDR2 YYNGEE. This CDR3 has 14 amino acids. V lost 2 bases to trimming and J lost 4 bases; unmatched junction nucleotides: 3. This CDR3 is CASSVGDSYNEQFF. DNA of the CDR3: TGTGCCAGCAGCGTGGGGGACAGTTACAATGAGCAGTTCTTC.

This clone was observed a handful of times. The gene calls are TRBV30 and TRBJ1-1; the D is unclear. Trimming removed 8 bases from V and 1 base from J, with 14 bases in between. Germline V gene lookup returns CDR1 GTSNPN and CDR2 SVGIG (reference sequence). This CDR3 is 13 amino acids long. CDR3 sequence: CAGTIRENTEAFF. The CDR3 coding sequence is TGTGCCGGAACTATTAGGGAGAACACTGAAGCTTTCTTT.

This sequence joins TRBV28 and TRBJ1-3, with D tentatively TRBD1 (6 bases). Germline values: CDR1 MDHEN, CDR2 SYDVKM. CDR3 size: 14 residues. V was clipped by 1 base and J by 7 bases, with 11 bases between them. CDR3 sequence reads: CASSLSRGFNTIYF. The CDR3 nucleotides read TGTGCCAGCAGTTTATCAAGGGGGTTCAACACCATATATTTT.

The chain combines TRBV19 with TRBJ2-7; weak D call: TRBD1 (6 bases). Germline assignment: CDR1 LNHDA and CDR2 SQIVND (reference sequence). The CDR3 contains 13 residues. V was shortened by 5 bases and J by 5 bases, with 13 bases between the two germline ends. Here the CDR3 DNA reads TGTGCCAGTAGTCCCCGGGACAAAGACGAGCAGTACTTC. It encodes CASSPRDKDEQYF.

The gene calls are TRBV7-7 and TRBJ2-3, with D possibly being TRBD1 (6 bases). CDR3 length: 15 residues. V lost 4 bases and J lost 0, with 11 bases in between. Germline V gene data show CDR1 as SSHAT and CDR2 as FNYEAQ (reference sequence). CDR3 coding DNA: TGTGCCAGCAGCTCGACAGGAACGAGCACAGATACGCAGTATTTT. It yields the protein CASSSTGTSTDTQYF.

This clone has more than one count but fewer than ten. Other nucleotide sequences in the sample specify the same CDR3. The V gene is TRBV5-1, the J gene TRBJ1-3; the D is unclear. V gave up 0 bases and J gave up 0 bases, with 7 bases separating them. The CDR3 is made up of 15 amino acids. Germline-derived CDR1 and CDR2 are SGHRS and YFSETQ. The CDR3 protein is CASSLEAGSGNTIYF. The CDR3 coding sequence is TGCGCCAGCAGCTTGGAGGCTGGCTCTGGAAACACCATATATTTT.

The gene calls are TRBV27 and TRBJ1-4, with D hard to call. Trimming removed 1 base from V and 4 bases from J, with 10 bases in between. The CDR3 has 15 amino acids. Germline V gives CDR1 MNHEY, CDR2 SMNVEV (reference sequence). The CDR3 protein is CASSLYGIFNEKLFF. CDR3 sequence (DNA): TGTGCCAGCAGTTTATACGGAATATTTAATGAAAAACTGTTTTTT.

This clone was seen once. V and J are TRBV27 and TRBJ2-7; 8 bases line up with TRBD1. The V segment lost 5 bases and the J segment 3 bases; nucleotides outside the gene matches: 6. The CDR3 is 14 residues long. Germline CDR1 and CDR2: MNHEY and SMNVEV (reference sequence). In DNA form, the CDR3 reads TGTGCCAGCAGTAAAAACAGGGGGAACTACGAGCAGTACTTC. This sequence encodes CASSKNRGNYEQYF.

The V call is TRBV27, the J call TRBJ2-3; 7 bases match TRBD2. The germline gives CDR1 MNHEY, CDR2 SMNVEV (reference sequence). Trimming took 6 bases from V and 1 from J; bases not matched to a gene: 4. The CDR3 totals 14 residues. This CDR3 is CASRTSQGTDTQYF. In DNA, the CDR3 is TGTGCCAGCAGGACTAGCCAGGGCACAGATACGCAGTATTTT.

V gene TRBV4-3 combines with J gene TRBJ2-7; TRBD2 matches at 7 bases. CDR1 and CDR2 from the germline V gene are LGHNA and YSLEER. The CDR3 runs 16 residues. V was pared by 1 base and J by 2 bases, with 8 bases of the junction left unmatched. The CDR3 reads CASSQGWASGPYEQYF. Here the CDR3 DNA reads TGCGCCAGCAGCCAAGGTTGGGCTAGCGGCCCCTACGAGCAGTACTTC.

This clone showed up just once. The chain has TRBV10-3 and TRBJ1-1; tentatively, D is TRBD1 (6 bases). Germline V CDR1 and CDR2: ENHRY, SYGVKD. The CDR3 extends over 13 amino acids. Between the trimmed V and J ends, which lost 4 bases and 2 bases, there was a span of 8 bases. CDR3 sequence: CAISVDSNTEAFF. The CDR3 coding sequence is TGTGCCATCAGTGTGGACAGCAACACTGAAGCTTTCTTT.

This chain's CDR3 is CASSRGGGSLDEQYF. The DNA of the CDR3 is TGTGCCAGCAGCCGAGGGGGCGGGAGTCTCGACGAGCAGTACTTC. The V call is TRBV2, the J call TRBJ2-7; D tentatively reads TRBD1 or TRBD2 (7 bases each). The CDR3 has 15 amino acids. The V gene lost 6 bases and the J gene lost 5 bases, with 20 bases spanning the gap. Germline assignment: CDR1 SNHLY and CDR2 FYNNEI.

This clone has just a few counts. The rearrangement joins TRBV2 to TRBJ1-5; D may be TRBD1 (5 bases). V was shortened by 4 bases and J by 7 bases, with 14 bases between the two germline ends. Germline CDR1 and CDR2: SNHLY and FYNNEI. The CDR3 covers 14 residues. The DNA for the CDR3 is TGTGCCAGCAGTGTAGGTGGGGGTCGACAGCCCCAGCATTTT. This translates into CASSVGGGRQPQHF.

The chain is built from TRBV25-1 and TRBJ2-7; 8 bases map to TRBD1. V trimming: 5 bases; J trimming: 5 bases; junction bases outside the gene matches: 14. CDR1 is MGHDK, CDR2 SYGVNS, per germline. The CDR3 is made up of 16 amino acids. CDR3 residues: CASSPPAGTGRHEQYF. The DNA of the CDR3 is TGTGCCAGCAGTCCGCCGGCCGGGACAGGACGCCACGAGCAGTACTTC.